Presented here are 30 T cell receptor beta chains from one specimen sequenced in a study of blood T cell repertoires in COVID-19. Profiled with immunoSEQ multiplex PCR; TCRdb holds only in-frame clones, not every one. Seen here are tens of thousands of clones, approximately 92% observed once, and the top ten hold roughly 8%. The sequenced sample consisted of peripheral blood. Receptors were obtained from a man aged 50 or older with active COVID-19.

The chain combines TRBV11-2 with TRBJ1-1; no definite D call. The CDR3 is 13 residues long. Germline V CDR1 and CDR2: SGHAT, FQNNGV. V dropped 3 bases and J dropped 8 bases, with 13 bases sitting between them. CDR3 region: CASSFGESKEAFF. DNA for the CDR3: TGTGCCAGCAGCTTCGGGGAAAGTAAAGAAGCTTTCTTT.

This chain connects TRBV2 to TRBJ2-5, with TRBD1 identical over 7 bases. V was pared by 6 bases and J by 0 bases, with 7 bases of the junction left unmatched. This CDR3 spans 15 amino acids. Looked up from germline, CDR1 is SNHLY and CDR2 is FYNNEI. Here the CDR3 reads CASRVEGAYQETQYF. The CDR3 DNA follows: TGTGCCAGCAGGGTAGAGGGGGCCTACCAAGAGACCCAGTACTTC.

This chain connects TRBV6-4 to TRBJ1-6, with a weak D call TRBD1 (6 bases). Germline V CDR1 and CDR2: MRHNA, SNTAGT. There are 13 residues in the CDR3. The V gene lost 2 bases and the J gene lost 10 bases, with 9 bases spanning the gap. The CDR3 sequence is CASSDQGSSPLHF. The CDR3 bases are TGTGCCAGCAGTGACCAGGGGAGCTCACCCCTCCACTTT.

As DNA, the CDR3 is TGTGCCAGCAGCCAAGATCGGAGGTCACCCCTCCACTTT. This codes for CASSQDRRSPLHF. The genes are TRBV3-1 (or the pseudogene TRBV3-2) and TRBJ1-6, with no clear D. The CDR3 consists of 13 residues. Trimming left V 0 bases short and J 10 bases short, with 7 bases between. CDR1 is LGHDT and CDR2 is YNNKEL in the germline V gene (reference sequence).

This chain joins TRBV3-1 (or the pseudogene TRBV3-2) and TRBJ2-3; D is ambiguous. This CDR3 has 13 amino acids. The V gene lost 0 bases and the J gene lost 8 bases, with 9 bases spanning the gap. Looked up from germline, CDR1 is LGHDT and CDR2 is YNNKEL (reference sequence). The CDR3 spells CASSQEIASTQYF. CDR3 sequence (DNA): TGTGCCAGCAGCCAAGAGATTGCGAGTACGCAGTATTTT.

The V call is TRBV13, the J call TRBJ2-2; D is possibly TRBD2 (7 bases). Germline V gene lookup returns CDR1 PRHDT and CDR2 FYEKMQ (reference sequence). The CDR3 extends over 16 amino acids. Trimming cost V 6 bases and J 7 bases, with 21 bases left between them. Here the CDR3 DNA reads TGTGCCAGCAGTATGTTCGCGGGGGCCGTGGACGGGGAGCTGTTTTTT. It is translated as CASSMFAGAVDGELFF.

The V gene is TRBV19, the J gene TRBJ2-1; possible D gene TRBD1, 5 bases. Deletions cut 1 base from V and 9 bases from J, with 10 bases between. The CDR3 covers 13 residues. From germline, CDR1 is LNHDA and CDR2 SQIVND (reference sequence). The CDR3 is CASSIGQGGEQFF. The CDR3 coding sequence is TGTGCCAGTAGTATAGGCCAGGGTGGTGAGCAGTTCTTC.

The rearrangement links TRBV7-8 to TRBJ1-2; D unclear. CDR3 length equals 15 residues. Germline CDR1 and CDR2: SGHVS and FQNEAQ. The V end lost 4 bases, the J end lost 0 bases, and 12 bases lay between the germline ends. CDR3 DNA: TGTGCCAGCAGCTCCCAGCCCGGAGCTAACTATGGCTACACCTTC. Its translation: CASSSQPGANYGYTF.

The rearrangement links TRBV2 to TRBJ2-5; a possible D gene is TRBD2 (5 bases). CDR3 length equals 16 residues. V shed 6 bases and J shed 1 base, with 18 bases lying between them. Germline CDR1 SNHLY, CDR2 FYNNEI. The CDR3 here is CASRAGASAFQETQYF. CDR3 nucleotide sequence: TGTGCCAGCAGGGCGGGTGCGTCGGCCTTCCAAGAGACCCAGTACTTC.

This chain connects TRBV19 to TRBJ1-5; D is uncertain. Germline values: CDR1 LNHDA, CDR2 SQIVND (reference sequence). Deletions cut 3 bases from V and 2 bases from J, with 5 bases between. CDR3 length: 13 residues. The CDR3 DNA reads as TGTGCCAGTAGTATTCGGGGCAATCAGCCCCAGCATTTT. It encodes CASSIRGNQPQHF. Filled out from reference TRBV19 and TRBJ1-5, the complete variable domain reads DGGITQSPKYLFRKEGQNVTLSCEQNLNHDAMYWYRQDPGQGLRLIYYSQIVNDFQKGDIAEGYSVSREKKESFPLTVTSAQKNPTAFYLCASSIRGNQPQHFGDGTRLSIL.

The chain employs TRBV25-1 and TRBJ2-7; 9 bases are a match to TRBD2. There are 15 residues in the CDR3. The V and J ends lost 8 bases and 3 bases, in that order; junction bases with no gene match: 11. Germline values: CDR1 MGHDK, CDR2 SYGVNS. The CDR3 loop reads CASSDGTSTLYEQYF. The CDR3 nucleotides read TGTGCCAGCTCCGACGGGACTAGCACCCTCTACGAGCAGTACTTC.

The rearrangement uses TRBV7-9 and TRBJ2-3, with 13 nucleotides matching TRBD2. CDR1 SEHNR and CDR2 FQNEAQ come from the germline V gene (reference sequence). The length of the CDR3 is 14 residues. V gave up 5 bases and J gave up 9 bases; unmatched junction bases: 5. CDR3 amino acids: CASSDRLAGGTQYF. The DNA for the CDR3 is TGTGCCAGCAGCGACCGACTAGCGGGGGGAACGCAGTATTTT.

The chain couples TRBV12-3 or TRBV12-4 to TRBJ1-2; TRBD1 aligns across 7 bases. The V segment lost 5 bases and the J segment 6 bases; nucleotides outside the gene matches: 6. The CDR3 contains 13 residues. The CDR3 here is CASSTPGQHGYTF. CDR3 bases: TGTGCCAGCAGTACTCCGGGACAGCATGGCTACACCTTC.

The chain links TRBV10-3 to TRBJ2-3; 7 bases are a match to TRBD1. J lost 1 base, V lost 3 bases, and 4 bases had no gene match. This CDR3 spans 15 amino acids. Germline V lookup: CDR1 ENHRY, CDR2 SYGVKD. This CDR3 is CAISDVDRGTDTQYF. CDR3 DNA sequence: TGTGCCATCAGTGATGTTGACAGGGGCACAGATACGCAGTATTTT.

This clone appeared once. The chain employs TRBV7-9 and TRBJ2-1; 8 positions agree with TRBD2. The CDR3 spans 16 residues. The J segment lost 4 bases and the V segment lost 5 bases, leaving 10 bases of the junction unmatched. Germline values: CDR1 SEHNR, CDR2 FQNEAQ (reference sequence). The CDR3 nucleotides read TGTGCCAGCAGCAGCATAGCGGGGCCGCAATACAATGAGCAGTTCTTC. It translates to CASSSIAGPQYNEQFF.

The chain recombines TRBV12-3 or TRBV12-4 with TRBJ2-2; D is ambiguous. Trimming stripped 10 bases from V and 0 bases from J, with 9 bases between. The CDR3 is 13 amino acids. This CDR3 is CAIGGSNTGELFF. In DNA form, the CDR3 reads TGTGCCATCGGCGGTTCGAACACCGGGGAGCTGTTTTTT.

Here the CDR3 reads CASSLGTGGSGELFF. CDR3 nucleotide sequence: TGCGCCAGCAGCCTAGGGACAGGGGGCAGCGGGGAGCTGTTTTTT. The chain couples TRBV5-1 to TRBJ2-2, with TRBD1 matching over 12 bases. CDR3 length equals 15 residues. V lost 4 bases and J lost 7; bases outside the gene matches: 5. The germline V gene encodes CDR1 SGHRS and CDR2 YFSETQ.

The rearrangement links TRBV5-8 to TRBJ1-6; TRBD1 matches at 10 bases. The junction had 2 bases not matched to a gene; V was cut back by 0 bases and J by 8 bases. The CDR3 runs to 15 residues. Germline lookup yields CDR1 SGHTS and CDR2 YDEGEE. This CDR3 reads CASSLEGTGDSPLHF. CDR3 DNA sequence: TGTGCCAGCAGCTTGGAAGGGACAGGGGATTCACCCCTCCACTTT.

The V gene is TRBV6-5, the J gene TRBJ2-3; D unclear. The V gene lost 0 bases and the J gene lost 0 bases, with 7 bases spanning the gap. CDR1 and CDR2 (germline): MNHEY, SVGAGI. This CDR3 region has 15 residues. The CDR3 is CASSYSGTSTDTQYF. As DNA, the CDR3 is TGTGCCAGCAGTTACTCGGGCACGAGCACAGATACGCAGTATTTT.

V is TRBV3-1 (or the pseudogene TRBV3-2) and J is TRBJ2-1; 9 nucleotides align to TRBD2. Germline V CDR1 and CDR2: LGHDT, YNNKEL (reference sequence). With V trimmed by 3 bases and J by 3 bases, 6 bases remained unmatched. This CDR3 region has 16 residues. Here the CDR3 reads CASSQESGGYYNEQFF. CDR3 DNA sequence: TGTGCCAGCAGCCAGGAGAGCGGGGGGTACTACAATGAGCAGTTCTTC.

This clone was detected only a few times. The J gene is TRBJ1-1, the V gene TRBV30, with D unresolved. This CDR3 has 13 amino acids. V was clipped by 2 bases and J by 3 bases, with 10 bases between them. The germline V gene encodes CDR1 GTSNPN and CDR2 SVGIG (reference sequence). The CDR3 nucleotides are TGTGCCTGGAGTTCGGGGTGGGACACTGAAGCTTTCTTT. Its protein product is CAWSSGWDTEAFF.

This chain connects TRBV7-2 to TRBJ1-1; 7 bases fit TRBD1. This CDR3 is built from 13 residues. Losses at the gene ends were 5 bases for V and 9 bases for J; bases not matched to a gene: 9. The germline CDR1 and CDR2 sequences are SGHTA and FQGNSA. The CDR3 region is CASSQSRGQQAFF. DNA for the CDR3: TGTGCCAGCAGCCAATCACGGGGACAGCAAGCTTTCTTT. Together with reference TRBV7-2 and TRBJ1-1, the CDR3 gives the full variable domain: GAGVSQSPSNKVTEKGKDVELRCDPISGHTALYWYRQSLGQGLEFLIYFQGNSAPDKSGLPSDRFSAERTGGSVSTLTIQRTQQEDSAVYLCASSQSRGQQAFFGQGTRLTVV.

The chain uses TRBV2 and TRBJ2-2, with 8 bases aligning to TRBD2. Per the germline V gene, CDR1 is SNHLY and CDR2 is FYNNEI. Germline trimming cut 7 bases from V and 6 bases from J; bases unmatched to any gene: 4. The length of the CDR3 is 13 residues. The CDR3 spells CASNPGGSGELFF. As DNA, the CDR3 is TGTGCCAGCAATCCGGGGGGGTCCGGGGAGCTGTTTTTT.

The CDR3 DNA reads TGTGCCAGCAGCTCCAGGGGCATGGAGACCCAGTACTTC. Translation: CASSSRGMETQYF. J is TRBJ2-5 and V is TRBV3-1 (or the pseudogene TRBV3-2); D may be TRBD1 (6 bases). Germline CDR1 reads LGHDT; CDR2 reads YNNKEL (reference sequence). The CDR3 sequence is 13 residues long. V was shortened by 5 bases and J by 5 bases, with 12 bases between the two germline ends.

This chain connects TRBV5-1 to TRBJ2-7; D possibly corresponds to TRBD2 (6 bases). Germline V gene lookup returns CDR1 SGHRS and CDR2 YFSETQ. This CDR3 is 14 amino acids long. With 0 bases removed from V and 3 bases from J, the gap between germline ends came to 10 bases. The CDR3 region is CASSLAGSGYEQYF. The CDR3 DNA reads as TGCGCCAGCAGCTTGGCCGGTAGCGGCTACGAGCAGTACTTC.

Points on this clone: Germline is not matched at one junction end, which may reflect a read error. V gene TRBV7-2 combines with J gene TRBJ1-1; D not resolved. CDR1 is SGHTA and CDR2 is FQGNSA in the germline V gene. CDR3 length: 15 residues. Here the CDR3 reads CASSLGRAVNPEAFF. The CDR3 DNA follows: TGTGCCAGCAGCTTAGGGAGGGCGGTGAACCCTGAAGCTTTCTTT.

The gene calls are TRBV20-1 and TRBJ2-1; 11 bases fit TRBD2. This CDR3 is 15 amino acids long. V gave up 3 bases and J gave up 5 bases; unmatched junction bases: 6. Germline CDR1 and CDR2: DFQATT and SNEGSKA (reference sequence). For the CDR3, the DNA is TGCAGTGCTAGTAGGGCTAGCGGGGGGAACAATGAGCAGTTCTTC. Translation: CSASRASGGNNEQFF.

This chain uses TRBV5-8 with TRBJ2-3, with a possible D match to TRBD1 (6 bases). The ends were cut back, 1 base at V and 4 bases at J, with 16 bases in the middle. Germline CDR1 reads SGHTS; CDR2 reads YDEGEE. The CDR3 covers 16 residues. The CDR3 sequence is CASSLSGRGVADTQYF. CDR3 DNA: TGTGCCAGCAGCTTGTCCGGCAGGGGAGTCGCAGATACGCAGTATTTT.

The rearrangement links TRBV7-2 to TRBJ2-2; possibly TRBD2 for D (7 bases). Germline values: CDR1 SGHTA, CDR2 FQGNSA. V dropped 1 base and J dropped 7 bases, with 13 bases sitting between them. The CDR3 totals 15 residues. The CDR3 protein is CASSLGGGGRGELFF. The CDR3, as DNA: TGTGCCAGCAGCTTAGGAGGGGGGGGGCGCGGGGAGCTGTTTTTT.

This chain connects TRBV3-1 (or the pseudogene TRBV3-2) to TRBJ1-4, with D tentatively TRBD1 (6 bases). The CDR3 contains 17 residues. Trimming shortened V by 3 bases and J by 6 bases, and 20 bases separated the two germline ends. Germline V gene sequence: CDR1 LGHDT, CDR2 YNNKEL (reference sequence). The CDR3 sequence: CASSHALGGRFYEKLFF. For the CDR3, the DNA is TGTGCCAGCAGCCACGCCCTGGGGGGGCGCTTTTATGAAAAACTGTTTTTT.